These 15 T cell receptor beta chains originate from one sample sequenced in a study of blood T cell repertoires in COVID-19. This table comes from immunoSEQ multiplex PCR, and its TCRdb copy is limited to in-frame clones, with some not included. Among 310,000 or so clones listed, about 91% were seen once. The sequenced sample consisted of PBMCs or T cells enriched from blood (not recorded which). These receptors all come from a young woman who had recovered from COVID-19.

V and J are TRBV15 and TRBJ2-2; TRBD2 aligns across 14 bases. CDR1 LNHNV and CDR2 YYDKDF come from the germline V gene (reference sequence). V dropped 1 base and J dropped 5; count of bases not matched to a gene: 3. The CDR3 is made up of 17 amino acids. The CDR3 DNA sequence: TGTGCCACCAGCAGAGGACTAGCGGGAGGGTATACCGGGGAGCTGTTTTTT. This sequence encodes CATSRGLAGGYTGELFF.

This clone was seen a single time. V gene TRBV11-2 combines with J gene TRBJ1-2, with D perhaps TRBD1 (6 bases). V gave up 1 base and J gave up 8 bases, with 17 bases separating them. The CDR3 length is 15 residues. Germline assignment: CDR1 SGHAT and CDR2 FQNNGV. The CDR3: CASSLGDTLGGGYTF. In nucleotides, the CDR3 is TGTGCCAGCAGCTTAGGGGACACCCTCGGCGGCGGCTACACCTTC. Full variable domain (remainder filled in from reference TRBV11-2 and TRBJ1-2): EAGVAQSPRYKIIEKRQSVAFWCNPISGHATLYWYQQILGQGPKLLIQFQNNGVVDDSQLPKDRFSAERLKGVDSTLKIQPAKLEDSAVYLCASSLGDTLGGGYTFGSGTRLTVV.

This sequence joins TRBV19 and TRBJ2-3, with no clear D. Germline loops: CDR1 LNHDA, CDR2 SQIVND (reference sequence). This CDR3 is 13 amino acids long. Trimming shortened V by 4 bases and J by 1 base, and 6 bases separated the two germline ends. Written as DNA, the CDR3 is TGTGCCAGTAGTAATCAGGGCACAGATACGCAGTATTTT. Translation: CASSNQGTDTQYF.

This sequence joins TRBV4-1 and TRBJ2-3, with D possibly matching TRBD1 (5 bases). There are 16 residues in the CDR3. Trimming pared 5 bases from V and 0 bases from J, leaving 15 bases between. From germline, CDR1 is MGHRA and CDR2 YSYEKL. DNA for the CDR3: TGCGCCAGCAGCTCCAACCTCGGACAAAGCACAGATACGCAGTATTTT. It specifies CASSSNLGQSTDTQYF.

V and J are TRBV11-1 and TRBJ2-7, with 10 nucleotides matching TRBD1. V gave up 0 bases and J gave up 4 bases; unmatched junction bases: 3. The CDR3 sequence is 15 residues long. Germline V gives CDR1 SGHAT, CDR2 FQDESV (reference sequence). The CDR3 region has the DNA TGTGCCAGCAGCTTAGCGGACAGGGGGGCGTACGAGCAGTACTTC. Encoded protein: CASSLADRGAYEQYF.

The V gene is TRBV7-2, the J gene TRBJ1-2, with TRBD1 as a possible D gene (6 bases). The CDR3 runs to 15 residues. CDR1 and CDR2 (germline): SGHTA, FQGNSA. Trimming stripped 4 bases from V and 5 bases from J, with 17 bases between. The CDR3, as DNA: TGTGCCAGCAGCTCATACGGGGGGCGGGGATATGGCTACACCTTC. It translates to CASSSYGGRGYGYTF.

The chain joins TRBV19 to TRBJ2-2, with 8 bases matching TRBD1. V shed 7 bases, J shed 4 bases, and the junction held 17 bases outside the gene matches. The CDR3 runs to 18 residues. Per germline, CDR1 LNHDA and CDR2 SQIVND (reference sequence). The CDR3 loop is CASTPRGWGQVGTGELFF. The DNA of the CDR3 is TGTGCCAGTACCCCCCGTGGATGGGGACAGGTCGGCACCGGGGAGCTGTTTTTT.

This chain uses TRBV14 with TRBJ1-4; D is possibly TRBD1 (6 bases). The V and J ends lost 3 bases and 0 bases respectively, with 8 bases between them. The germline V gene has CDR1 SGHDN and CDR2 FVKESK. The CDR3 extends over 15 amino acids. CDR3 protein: CASSHKGATNEKLFF. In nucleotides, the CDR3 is TGTGCCAGCAGCCATAAGGGGGCAACTAATGAAAAACTGTTTTTT.

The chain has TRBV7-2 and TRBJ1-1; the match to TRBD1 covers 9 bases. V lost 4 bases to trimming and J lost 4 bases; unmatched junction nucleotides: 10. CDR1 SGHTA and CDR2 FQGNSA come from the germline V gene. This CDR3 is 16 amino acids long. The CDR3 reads CASSWSGQGMGTEAFF. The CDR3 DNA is TGTGCCAGCAGCTGGAGTGGACAGGGGATGGGCACTGAAGCTTTCTTT. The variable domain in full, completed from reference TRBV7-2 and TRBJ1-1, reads GAGVSQSPSNKVTEKGKDVELRCDPISGHTALYWYRQSLGQGLEFLIYFQGNSAPDKSGLPSDRFSAERTGGSVSTLTIQRTQQEDSAVYLCASSWSGQGMGTEAFFGQGTRLTVV.

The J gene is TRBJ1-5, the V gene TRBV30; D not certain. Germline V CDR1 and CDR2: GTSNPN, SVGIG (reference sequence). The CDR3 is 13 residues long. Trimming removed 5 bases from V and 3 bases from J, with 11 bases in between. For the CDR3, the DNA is TGTGCCTGGGCACGGCGGCCCAATCAGCCCCAGCATTTT. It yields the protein CAWARRPNQPQHF.

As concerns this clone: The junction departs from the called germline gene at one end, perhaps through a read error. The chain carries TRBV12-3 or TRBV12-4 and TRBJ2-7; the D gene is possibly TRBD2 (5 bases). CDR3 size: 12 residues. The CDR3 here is CASSFASLGANF. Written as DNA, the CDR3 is TGTGCCAGCAGTTTTGCCAGTCTGGGAGCGAACTTC.

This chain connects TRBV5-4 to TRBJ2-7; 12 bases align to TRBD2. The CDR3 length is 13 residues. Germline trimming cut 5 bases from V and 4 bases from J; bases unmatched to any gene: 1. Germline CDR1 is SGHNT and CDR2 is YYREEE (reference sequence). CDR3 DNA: TGTGCCAGCAGAGGGACTAGCGGGTACGAGCAGTACTTC. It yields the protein CASRGTSGYEQYF.

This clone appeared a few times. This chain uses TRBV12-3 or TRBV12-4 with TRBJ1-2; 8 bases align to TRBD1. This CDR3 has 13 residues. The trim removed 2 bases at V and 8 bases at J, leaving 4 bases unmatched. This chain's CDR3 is CASSLRQGLGYTF. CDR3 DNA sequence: TGTGCCAGCAGTTTAAGACAGGGGCTCGGCTACACCTTC.

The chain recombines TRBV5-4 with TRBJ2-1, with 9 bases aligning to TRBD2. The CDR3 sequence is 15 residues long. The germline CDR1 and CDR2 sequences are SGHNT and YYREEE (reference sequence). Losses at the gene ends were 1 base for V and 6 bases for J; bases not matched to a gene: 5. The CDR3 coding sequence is TGTGCCAGCAGCTTGTTAGGGACTAGCAGCAATGAGCAGTTCTTC. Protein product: CASSLLGTSSNEQFF.

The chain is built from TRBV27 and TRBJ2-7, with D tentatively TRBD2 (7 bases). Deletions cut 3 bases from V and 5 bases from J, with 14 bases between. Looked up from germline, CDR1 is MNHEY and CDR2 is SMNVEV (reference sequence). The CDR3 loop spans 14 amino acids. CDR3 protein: CASSFVGGEDEQYF. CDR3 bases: TGTGCCAGCAGTTTCGTAGGGGGGGAGGACGAGCAGTACTTC.